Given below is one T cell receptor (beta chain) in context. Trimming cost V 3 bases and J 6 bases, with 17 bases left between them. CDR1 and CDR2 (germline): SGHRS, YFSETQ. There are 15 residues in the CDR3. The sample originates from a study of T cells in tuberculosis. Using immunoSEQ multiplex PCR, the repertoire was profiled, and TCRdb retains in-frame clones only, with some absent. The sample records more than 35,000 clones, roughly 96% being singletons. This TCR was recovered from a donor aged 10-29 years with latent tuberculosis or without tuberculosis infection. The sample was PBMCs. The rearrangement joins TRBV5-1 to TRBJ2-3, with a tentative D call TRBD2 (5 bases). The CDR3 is CASSSGRDFVDTQYF. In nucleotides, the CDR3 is TGCGCCAGCAGCTCCGGACGGGATTTCGTGGATACGCAGTATTTT.